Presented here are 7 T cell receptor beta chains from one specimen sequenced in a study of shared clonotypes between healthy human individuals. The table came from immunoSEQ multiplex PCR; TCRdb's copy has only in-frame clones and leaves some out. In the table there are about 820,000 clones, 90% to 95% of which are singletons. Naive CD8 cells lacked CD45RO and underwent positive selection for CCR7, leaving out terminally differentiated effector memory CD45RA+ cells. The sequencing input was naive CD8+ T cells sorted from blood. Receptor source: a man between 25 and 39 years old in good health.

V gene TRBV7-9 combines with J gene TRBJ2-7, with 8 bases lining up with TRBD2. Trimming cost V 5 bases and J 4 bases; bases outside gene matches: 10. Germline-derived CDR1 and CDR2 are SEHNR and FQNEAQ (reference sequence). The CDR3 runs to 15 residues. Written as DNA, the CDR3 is TGTGCCAGCAGCAAGCTGGGCGGGAGGACTTACGAGCAGTACTTC. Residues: CASSKLGGRTYEQYF.

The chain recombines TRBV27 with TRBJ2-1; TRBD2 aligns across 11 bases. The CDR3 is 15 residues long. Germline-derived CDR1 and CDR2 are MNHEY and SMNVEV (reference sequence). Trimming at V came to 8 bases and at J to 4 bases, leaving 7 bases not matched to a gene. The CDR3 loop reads CASLAGTSGYNEQFF. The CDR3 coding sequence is TGTGCCAGCCTAGCCGGGACTAGCGGATACAATGAGCAGTTCTTC.

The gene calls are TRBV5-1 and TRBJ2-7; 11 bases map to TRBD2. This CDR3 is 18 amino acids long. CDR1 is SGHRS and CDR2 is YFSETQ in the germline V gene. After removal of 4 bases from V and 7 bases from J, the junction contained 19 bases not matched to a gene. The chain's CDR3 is CASSRGTDPSGRPGEQYF. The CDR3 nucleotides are TGCGCCAGCAGCCGTGGGACAGACCCTAGCGGGAGGCCGGGGGAGCAGTACTTC.

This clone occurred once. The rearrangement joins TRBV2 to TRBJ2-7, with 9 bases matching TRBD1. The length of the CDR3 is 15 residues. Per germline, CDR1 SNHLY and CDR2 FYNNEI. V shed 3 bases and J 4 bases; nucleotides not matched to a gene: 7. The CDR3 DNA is TGTGCCAGCAGTGATCCCGGGACAGGGATGTACGAGCAGTACTTC. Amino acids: CASSDPGTGMYEQYF. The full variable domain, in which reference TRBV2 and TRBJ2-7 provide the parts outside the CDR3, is EPEVTQTPSHQVTQMGQEVILRCVPISNHLYFYWYRQILGQKVEFLVSFYNNEISEKSEIFDDQFSVERPDGSNFTLKIRSTKLEDSAMYFCASSDPGTGMYEQYFGPGTRLTVT.

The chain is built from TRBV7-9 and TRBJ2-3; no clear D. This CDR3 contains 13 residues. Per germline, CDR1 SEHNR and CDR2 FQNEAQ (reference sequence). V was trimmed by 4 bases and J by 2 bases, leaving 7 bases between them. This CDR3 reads CASSSINTDTQYF. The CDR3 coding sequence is TGTGCCAGCAGCTCAATAAACACAGATACGCAGTATTTT.

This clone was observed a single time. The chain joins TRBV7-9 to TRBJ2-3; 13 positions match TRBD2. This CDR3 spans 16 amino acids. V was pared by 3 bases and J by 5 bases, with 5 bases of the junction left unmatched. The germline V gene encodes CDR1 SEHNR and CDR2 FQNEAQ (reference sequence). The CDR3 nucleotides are TGTGCCAGCAGCTTGGGGACTAGCGGGACGTTAGATACGCAGTATTTT. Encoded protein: CASSLGTSGTLDTQYF. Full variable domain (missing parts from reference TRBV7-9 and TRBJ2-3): DTGVSQNPRHKITKRGQNVTFRCDPISEHNRLYWYRQTLGQGPEFLTYFQNEAQLEKSRLLSDRFSAERPKGSFSTLEIQRTEQGDSAMYLCASSLGTSGTLDTQYFGPGTRLTVL.

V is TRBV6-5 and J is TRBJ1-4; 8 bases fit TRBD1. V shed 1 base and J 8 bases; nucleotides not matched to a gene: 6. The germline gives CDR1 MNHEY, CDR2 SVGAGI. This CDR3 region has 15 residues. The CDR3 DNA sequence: TGTGCCAGCAGTTACTATACAGGGGGAGGCGAAAAACTGTTTTTT. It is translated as CASSYYTGGGEKLFF.